The rows below give T cell receptor beta chains drawn from one sample of a study of blood T cell repertoires in COVID-19. TCRdb's table, derived via immunoSEQ multiplex PCR, lists solely in-frame clones and lacks some. In the table there are roughly 58,000 clones, roughly 83% of which are singletons. Sequencing was done on a sample of peripheral blood. These receptors originate from an older man with active COVID-19. Each CDR3 is given with its conserved first and last residue. Fields, in order: J gene, clone size, V gene, D gene, CDR3 DNA, CDR3 protein. A D gene is named only where the DNA matches it firmly. Size is omitted from some rows. Given values are once, few, many or a class for expanded clones.

j_gene: TRBJ2-5; abundance: .; v_gene: TRBV25-1; d_gene: .; CDR3nt: TGTGCCAGCAGTGAATATATTCGGTCAGGCCAAGAGACCCAGTACTTC; CDR3aa: CASSEYIRSGQETQYF
j_gene: TRBJ2-3; abundance: .; v_gene: TRBV7-2; d_gene: .; CDR3nt: TGTGCCAGCAGCTTAGGGGCTGGGACAGATACGCAGTATTTT; CDR3aa: CASSLGAGTDTQYF
j_gene: TRBJ1-4; abundance: .; v_gene: TRBV4-3; d_gene: .; CDR3nt: TGCGCCAGCAGCCAAGCAAGGGGAAAACTGTTTTTT; CDR3aa: CASSQARGKLFF
j_gene: TRBJ2-2; abundance: .; v_gene: TRBV29-1; d_gene: TRBD2; CDR3nt: TGCAGCGTTGTTCTAGCGGGAGTAGAAGACACCGGGGAGCTGTTTTTT; CDR3aa: CSVVLAGVEDTGELFF
j_gene: TRBJ2-5; abundance: .; v_gene: TRBV7-2; d_gene: .; CDR3nt: TGTGCCAGCAGCCCCTTTTCCGGTCAAGAGACCCAGTACTTC; CDR3aa: CASSPFSGQETQYF
j_gene: TRBJ2-7; abundance: .; v_gene: TRBV11-2; d_gene: TRBD2; CDR3nt: TGTGCCAGCAGCTCTGGAGGCCTAGCGGGATCGTACGAGCAGTACTTC; CDR3aa: CASSSGGLAGSYEQYF
j_gene: TRBJ1-1; abundance: .; v_gene: TRBV7-6; d_gene: .; CDR3nt: TGTGCCAGCAGCTTACTTTCGGGACAAACGAACACTGAAGCTTTCTTT; CDR3aa: CASSLLSGQTNTEAFF
j_gene: TRBJ2-5; abundance: .; v_gene: TRBV3-1/TRBV3-2; d_gene: .; CDR3nt: TGTGCCAGCAGCCAACGGGGAGGGCAGGGGCAAGAGACCCAGTACTTC; CDR3aa: CASSQRGGQGQETQYF
j_gene: TRBJ2-5; abundance: .; v_gene: TRBV7-2; d_gene: .; CDR3nt: TGTGCCAGCAGCCTACGACATTGGGACATAGAGACCCAGTACTTC; CDR3aa: CASSLRHWDIETQYF
j_gene: TRBJ2-5; abundance: .; v_gene: TRBV7-8; d_gene: TRBD2; CDR3nt: TGTGCCAGCACGCCGGGAGGGCCTGGTGAGACCCAGTACTTC; CDR3aa: CASTPGGPGETQYF
j_gene: TRBJ1-5; abundance: .; v_gene: TRBV24-1; d_gene: .; CDR3nt: TGTGCCACCAGGGGACACCTTAATCAGCCCCAGCATTTT; CDR3aa: CATRGHLNQPQHF
j_gene: TRBJ2-1; abundance: large; v_gene: TRBV11-3; d_gene: .; CDR3nt: TGTGCCAGCAGCTTAGATTTAGGGGTAGTTGGCTACAATGAGCAGTTCTTC; CDR3aa: CASSLDLGVVGYNEQFF
j_gene: TRBJ2-2; abundance: once; v_gene: TRBV5-1; d_gene: TRBD2; CDR3nt: TGCGCCAGCAGCGGACTAGCGGGAGAGGGCTACGGGGAGCTGTTTTTT; CDR3aa: CASSGLAGEGYGELFF
j_gene: TRBJ1-2; abundance: .; v_gene: TRBV5-6; d_gene: .; CDR3nt: TGTGCCAGCAGCCAAATGACTTCCAACTATGGCTACACCTTC; CDR3aa: CASSQMTSNYGYTF
j_gene: TRBJ1-2; abundance: few; v_gene: TRBV3-1/TRBV3-2; d_gene: .; CDR3nt: TGTGCCAGCAGCCATCGGCAGGTGGGCTTAGACTATGGCTACACCTTC; CDR3aa: CASSHRQVGLDYGYTF
j_gene: TRBJ2-3; abundance: .; v_gene: TRBV30; d_gene: TRBD2; CDR3nt: TGTGCCTGGAGAGAAGGACTAGCGATAGATACGCAGTATTTT; CDR3aa: CAWREGLAIDTQYF
j_gene: TRBJ2-6; abundance: .; v_gene: TRBV4-1; d_gene: .; CDR3nt: TGCGCCAGCAGCCAATGGCAGACAGAACCCTCTGGGGCCAACGTCCTGACTTTC; CDR3aa: CASSQWQTEPSGANVLTF
j_gene: TRBJ2-7; abundance: .; v_gene: TRBV7-2; d_gene: .; CDR3nt: TGTGCCAGCAGCTCGAGCTCCCGGGGCGAGCAGTACTTC; CDR3aa: CASSSSSRGEQYF
j_gene: TRBJ2-2; abundance: .; v_gene: TRBV15; d_gene: .; CDR3nt: TGTGCCACCAGCAGAGAGTCCAGCGTCGGGGAGCTGTTTTTT; CDR3aa: CATSRESSVGELFF
j_gene: TRBJ2-5; abundance: once; v_gene: TRBV18; d_gene: TRBD2; CDR3nt: TGTGCCAGCTCACCAAGAGTTGCGGGAGTGGAGACCCAGTACTTC; CDR3aa: CASSPRVAGVETQYF
j_gene: TRBJ1-5; abundance: .; v_gene: TRBV30; d_gene: .; CDR3nt: TGTGCCTGGAGTGGGGGGCAACAGCCCCAGCATTTT; CDR3aa: CAWSGGQQPQHF
j_gene: TRBJ1-5; abundance: .; v_gene: TRBV19; d_gene: .; CDR3nt: TGTGCCAGTAGTATAAGGGGTAGCAATCAGCCCCAGCATTTT; CDR3aa: CASSIRGSNQPQHF
j_gene: TRBJ2-7; abundance: .; v_gene: TRBV30; d_gene: TRBD1; CDR3nt: TGTGCCTGGAGCGGGACAGTCGAGCAGTACTTC; CDR3aa: CAWSGTVEQYF
j_gene: TRBJ1-1; abundance: few; v_gene: TRBV11-1; d_gene: TRBD1; CDR3nt: TGTGCCAGCAGCTCCCTCAGGGGACAGAATGAAGCTTTCTTT; CDR3aa: CASSSLRGQNEAFF
j_gene: TRBJ2-7; abundance: .; v_gene: TRBV19; d_gene: TRBD1; CDR3nt: TGTGCCAGTAGCTCCCCCGGGACAGGGGTATACGAGCAGTACTTC; CDR3aa: CASSSPGTGVYEQYF
j_gene: TRBJ2-5; abundance: .; v_gene: TRBV30; d_gene: TRBD2; CDR3nt: TGTGCCTGGGCTAGACTAGCGGGAGGCCAAGAGACCCAGTACTTC; CDR3aa: CAWARLAGGQETQYF
j_gene: TRBJ2-1; abundance: .; v_gene: TRBV15; d_gene: .; CDR3nt: TGTGCCACCAGCACACGGGACAATGAGCAGTTCTTC; CDR3aa: CATSTRDNEQFF
j_gene: TRBJ1-4; abundance: .; v_gene: TRBV4-2; d_gene: .; CDR3nt: TGTGCCAGCAGCCAGCCCCAGGGTAATTTTGAAAAACTGTTTTTT; CDR3aa: CASSQPQGNFEKLFF
j_gene: TRBJ2-2; abundance: .; v_gene: TRBV28; d_gene: .; CDR3nt: TGCGCCAGCAGTTCCCCAGGGTCCGGGGAGCTGTTTTTT; CDR3aa: CASSSPGSGELFF
j_gene: TRBJ1-2; abundance: .; v_gene: TRBV6-5; d_gene: .; CDR3nt: TGTGCCAGCATCTTACGTGGGGGGGCGCGGAGTGGCTACACCTTC; CDR3aa: CASILRGGARSGYTF
j_gene: TRBJ2-5; abundance: .; v_gene: TRBV12-3/TRBV12-4; d_gene: TRBD1; CDR3nt: TGTGCCAGCAGTCGGGGACAGGGGGAGACCCAGTACTTC; CDR3aa: CASSRGQGETQYF
j_gene: TRBJ2-5; abundance: once; v_gene: TRBV30; d_gene: .; CDR3nt: TGTGCCTGGAGTGTACTTGGACAGACACAAGAGACCCAGTACTTC; CDR3aa: CAWSVLGQTQETQYF
j_gene: TRBJ2-3; abundance: .; v_gene: TRBV6-2/TRBV6-3; d_gene: .; CDR3nt: TGTGCCAGCAGTTACGGAGTCACTTTCACAGATACGCAGTATTTT; CDR3aa: CASSYGVTFTDTQYF
j_gene: TRBJ1-5; abundance: .; v_gene: TRBV10-3; d_gene: .; CDR3nt: TGTGCCATCAGTGAGGGAACAGTTAATAGCAATCAGCCCCAGCATTTT; CDR3aa: CAISEGTVNSNQPQHF
j_gene: TRBJ1-1; abundance: .; v_gene: TRBV9; d_gene: .; CDR3nt: TGTGCCAGCAGCGTAAGCCCTAACACTGAAGCTTTCTTT; CDR3aa: CASSVSPNTEAFF
j_gene: TRBJ2-7; abundance: .; v_gene: TRBV6-5; d_gene: TRBD1; CDR3nt: TGTGCCAGCAGTCGTTTCCAGGGGGCGCCGGGCGAGCAGTACTTC; CDR3aa: CASSRFQGAPGEQYF
j_gene: TRBJ2-1; abundance: .; v_gene: TRBV18; d_gene: TRBD2; CDR3nt: TGTGCCAGCTCACCACCAACTAGCGGGAGTATTGAGCAGTTCTTC; CDR3aa: CASSPPTSGSIEQFF
j_gene: TRBJ2-3; abundance: .; v_gene: TRBV9; d_gene: TRBD2; CDR3nt: TGTGCCAGCAGTTCACGTGGAACGACTAGCGGGAGTGGGTCAGATACGCAGTATTTT; CDR3aa: CASSSRGTTSGSGSDTQYF
j_gene: TRBJ2-7; abundance: .; v_gene: TRBV3-1/TRBV3-2; d_gene: .; CDR3nt: TGTGCCAGCAGCCAGGGACAACCCCGGGGCGCCGCCTTC; CDR3aa: CASSQGQPRGAAF
j_gene: TRBJ1-1; abundance: .; v_gene: TRBV19; d_gene: TRBD1; CDR3nt: TGTGCCAGTATGCGGACAGGGGGTTTCACTGAAGCTTTCTTT; CDR3aa: CASMRTGGFTEAFF
j_gene: TRBJ2-1; abundance: .; v_gene: TRBV30; d_gene: .; CDR3nt: TGTGCCTCCAGCCTAGGAGGGTGGAATGAGCAGTTCTTC; CDR3aa: CASSLGGWNEQFF
j_gene: TRBJ2-1; abundance: .; v_gene: TRBV7-3; d_gene: TRBD1; CDR3nt: TGTGCCAGCAGCTTAGGGGACAGGGATTACAATGAGCAGTTCTTC; CDR3aa: CASSLGDRDYNEQFF
j_gene: TRBJ1-3; abundance: .; v_gene: TRBV19; d_gene: .; CDR3nt: TGTGCCAGTACCCTCCGTTCTGGAAACACCATATATTTT; CDR3aa: CASTLRSGNTIYF
j_gene: TRBJ2-7; abundance: .; v_gene: TRBV4-1; d_gene: .; CDR3nt: TGCGCCAGCAGCCAAGAGAGTGGAGATTTTAGGCAGTACTTC; CDR3aa: CASSQESGDFRQYF
j_gene: TRBJ2-2; abundance: .; v_gene: TRBV5-6; d_gene: .; CDR3nt: TGTGCCAGCAGGCCGGGACTCTACACCGGGGAGCTGTTTTTT; CDR3aa: CASRPGLYTGELFF
j_gene: TRBJ2-6; abundance: .; v_gene: TRBV14; d_gene: .; CDR3nt: TGTGCCAGCAGCCAACCCGGGTCCTCTGGGGCCAACGTCCTGACTTTC; CDR3aa: CASSQPGSSGANVLTF
j_gene: TRBJ2-3; abundance: .; v_gene: TRBV7-3; d_gene: .; CDR3nt: TGTGCCAGCAGCCAGAACCCATACACAGATACGCAGTATTTT; CDR3aa: CASSQNPYTDTQYF
j_gene: TRBJ2-3; abundance: .; v_gene: TRBV5-1; d_gene: TRBD2; CDR3nt: TGCGCCAGCAGCCGATCTACTAGCGGGAGGGATACGCAGTATTTT; CDR3aa: CASSRSTSGRDTQYF
j_gene: TRBJ1-4; abundance: .; v_gene: TRBV19; d_gene: TRBD1; CDR3nt: TGTGCCAGTAGTCCAAACAGGGGAGCTAATGAAAAACTGTTTTTT; CDR3aa: CASSPNRGANEKLFF
j_gene: TRBJ2-1; abundance: .; v_gene: TRBV5-6; d_gene: TRBD2; CDR3nt: TGTGCCAGCAGCTTGGGCGGGAGTCTCGACAATGAGCAGTTCTTC; CDR3aa: CASSLGGSLDNEQFF
j_gene: TRBJ2-3; abundance: .; v_gene: TRBV9; d_gene: TRBD2; CDR3nt: TGTGCCAGCAGCCCCGCGGGGGGCCGGGGAGATACGCAGTATTTT; CDR3aa: CASSPAGGRGDTQYF
j_gene: TRBJ2-5; abundance: .; v_gene: TRBV9; d_gene: .; CDR3nt: TGTGCCAGCAGCGTAGCTCAAGGGCAGGGGGAGACCCAGTACTTC; CDR3aa: CASSVAQGQGETQYF
j_gene: TRBJ1-1; abundance: once; v_gene: TRBV6-6; d_gene: TRBD1; CDR3nt: TGTGCCAGCAGTTCGGGGACAGGGTGGGCCACTGAAGCTTTCTTT; CDR3aa: CASSSGTGWATEAFF
j_gene: TRBJ2-1; abundance: .; v_gene: TRBV4-1; d_gene: .; CDR3nt: TGCGCCAGCAGCCCGTCCCCCGCGGGCCGGACCTACAATGAGCAGTTCTTC; CDR3aa: CASSPSPAGRTYNEQFF
j_gene: TRBJ2-1; abundance: few; v_gene: TRBV7-6; d_gene: .; CDR3nt: TGTGCCAGCAGCTTTGACACCGATGGGGCTAACAATGAGCAGTTCTTC; CDR3aa: CASSFDTDGANNEQFF
j_gene: TRBJ1-5; abundance: .; v_gene: TRBV15; d_gene: .; CDR3nt: TGTGCCACCAGCGACCCAGGGGAAGCTCAGCCCCAGCATTTT; CDR3aa: CATSDPGEAQPQHF
j_gene: TRBJ2-7; abundance: .; v_gene: TRBV11-3; d_gene: TRBD1; CDR3nt: TGTGCCAGCAGCTTCGGCGGGACAGGCGAGCAGTACTTC; CDR3aa: CASSFGGTGEQYF